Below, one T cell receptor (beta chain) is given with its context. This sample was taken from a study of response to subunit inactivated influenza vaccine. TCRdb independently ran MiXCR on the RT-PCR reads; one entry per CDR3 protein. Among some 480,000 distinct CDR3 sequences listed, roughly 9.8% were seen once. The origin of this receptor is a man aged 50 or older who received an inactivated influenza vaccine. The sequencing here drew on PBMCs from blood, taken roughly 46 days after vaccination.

This chain's CDR3 is CASSPGTTDLRELFF. The CDR3 nucleotides read TGTGCCAGCAGCCCGGGGACGACGGACCTGCGGGAGCTGTTTTTT. The genes are TRBV9 and TRBJ2-2, with D perhaps given as TRBD1 or TRBD2 (5 bases each). V lost 4 bases and J lost 9, with 19 bases in between. Germline loops: CDR1 SGDLS, CDR2 YYNGEE. The CDR3 length is 15 residues.